The 18 T cell receptor beta chains given below trace back to one sample, sequenced in a study of cytomegalovirus exposure and HLA in healthy donors (dated by TCRdb to 2015 to 2018). The library relied on the immunoSEQ multiplex PCR assay. A mixture of 60 forward primers for TCR Vbeta segments and 13 reverse primers for TCR Jbeta segments was used in the multiplex PCR. TCRdb re-hosts the immuneACCESS table, in-frame sequences only. Its copies lack some clones; in the studies checked, an unresolved V gene accounts for under half of them, and the cause for the rest is not known. This sample comprises about 140,000 clones, around three quarters of them detected only once. The biggest ten clones account for around 6.8% of the sample. The sequenced material came from PBMCs. The source of these receptors is a man in his forties in good health and CMV-seropositive.

The chain recombines TRBV19 with TRBJ2-4; D is undetermined. Trimming left V 1 base short and J 0 bases short, with 4 bases between. The CDR3 is 14 amino acids. Germline V gene data show CDR1 as LNHDA and CDR2 as SQIVND (reference sequence). The CDR3 reads CASSIGLAKNIQYF. CDR3 nucleotide sequence: TGTGCCAGTAGTATAGGACTAGCCAAAAACATTCAGTACTTC.

The V and J genes are TRBV11-1 and TRBJ2-7, with 11 bases aligning to TRBD2. Germline CDR1 is SGHAT and CDR2 is FQDESV (reference sequence). The CDR3 is 16 residues long. V shed 2 bases, J shed 0 bases, and the junction held 3 bases outside the gene matches. The CDR3 DNA reads as TGTGCCAGCAGCTTACTAGCGGGAGGAGGCTCCTACGAGCAGTACTTC. Translated: CASSLLAGGGSYEQYF.

V is TRBV5-6 and J is TRBJ2-2; TRBD1 matches 7 bases. Germline-derived CDR1 and CDR2 are SGHDT and YYEEEE. The CDR3 contains 15 residues. The V segment lost 2 bases and the J segment 4 bases; nucleotides outside the gene matches: 5. CDR3 residues: CASSLGGAATGELFF. The CDR3 DNA reads as TGTGCCAGCAGCTTAGGGGGCGCCGCCACCGGGGAGCTGTTTTTT.

The chain couples TRBV4-1 to TRBJ2-7, with TRBD2 matching over 9 bases. CDR3 size: 18 residues. Germline trimming cut 2 bases from V and 0 bases from J; bases unmatched to any gene: 11. The V gene's germline CDR1 is MGHRA and CDR2 YSYEKL. The CDR3 DNA reads as TGCGCCAGCAGCCAACCGGGAGGGCGGGAGGGAAGCTCCTACGAGCAGTACTTC. Its translation is CASSQPGGREGSSYEQYF.

Written as DNA, the CDR3 is TGCGCCAGCAGGATAGCGGGAGCCTACAATGAGCAGTTCTTC. It specifies CASRIAGAYNEQFF. The chain employs TRBV10-2 and TRBJ2-1; 9 bases align to TRBD2. After removal of 6 bases from V and 2 bases from J, the junction contained 2 bases not matched to a gene. This CDR3 has 14 residues. Per the germline V gene, CDR1 is WSHSY and CDR2 is SAAADI.

The CDR3 DNA sequence: TGTGCCAGCAGAGACAGGGCTTTTACTGAAGCTTTCTTT. As protein: CASRDRAFTEAFF. V gene TRBV6-1 combines with J gene TRBJ1-1; the match to TRBD1 covers 7 bases. This CDR3 region has 13 residues. The trim removed 6 bases at V and 5 bases at J, leaving 6 bases unmatched. Germline CDR1 and CDR2: MNHNS and SASEGT.

This clone was counted between two and nine times. This chain joins TRBV27 and TRBJ2-7; D uncertain. CDR1 and CDR2 (germline): MNHEY, SMNVEV (reference sequence). The V and J ends lost 3 bases and 6 bases respectively, with 15 bases between them. The CDR3 is 14 residues long. The CDR3 DNA is TGTGCCAGCAGTTTTGGCAACCCAACCTCCGAGCAGTACTTC. This encodes CASSFGNPTSEQYF.

This clone was observed a handful of times. The chain has TRBV5-1 and TRBJ2-3, with 12 bases matching TRBD2. With V trimmed by 4 bases and J by 9 bases, 6 bases remained unmatched. The CDR3 length is 14 residues. Germline loops: CDR1 SGHRS, CDR2 YFSETQ. In DNA form, the CDR3 reads TGCGCCAGCAGCGCAACGGGACTAGCGGGCACGCAGTATTTT. Amino acid sequence: CASSATGLAGTQYF.

This chain joins TRBV19 and TRBJ2-2; TRBD2 matches 9 bases. This CDR3 has 17 residues. V lost 3 bases to trimming and J lost 5 bases; unmatched junction nucleotides: 10. CDR1 is LNHDA, CDR2 SQIVND, per germline (reference sequence). The CDR3 DNA reads TGTGCCAGTAGTATCTCTCTAGTTAGCGGGAGAACCGGGGAGCTGTTTTTT. Its protein is CASSISLVSGRTGELFF.

The CDR3 DNA is TGTGCCAGCAGGTTTAGGGTGACAGGGTTTTTGAACACTGAAGCTTTCTTT. Translated: CASRFRVTGFLNTEAFF. The rearrangement links TRBV27 to TRBJ1-1; 7 bases are shared with TRBD1. CDR1 and CDR2 from the germline V gene are MNHEY and SMNVEV (reference sequence). This CDR3 spans 17 amino acids. Trimming at V came to 6 bases and at J to 0 bases, leaving 13 bases not matched to a gene.

This chain uses TRBV27 with TRBJ2-7; TRBD1 agrees at 7 bases. V dropped 2 bases and J dropped 2; count of bases not matched to a gene: 6. CDR3 length: 15 amino acids. The germline V gene encodes CDR1 MNHEY and CDR2 SMNVEV (reference sequence). CDR3 in DNA: TGTGCCAGCAGTTTAGGCAGGGGGATCACCTACGAGCAGTACTTC. This sequence encodes CASSLGRGITYEQYF.

This clone is a singleton in its sample. This rearrangement joins TRBV29-1 to TRBJ1-1; D unresolved. The CDR3 is 12 amino acids. V was trimmed by 6 bases and J by 5 bases, leaving 13 bases between them. CDR1 SQVTM and CDR2 ANQGSEA come from the germline V gene. The CDR3 region has the DNA TGCAGCGTATCCCCTGGCAGGACTGAAGCTTTCTTT. This sequence encodes CSVSPGRTEAFF.

The V call is TRBV2, the J call TRBJ2-3; 8 bases match TRBD2. V lost 8 bases, J lost 1 base, and 2 bases stayed unmatched. Per germline, CDR1 SNHLY and CDR2 FYNNEI. The CDR3 has 13 residues. CDR3 in amino acids: CASGLAGTDTQYF. DNA of the CDR3: TGTGCCAGCGGACTAGCTGGCACAGATACGCAGTATTTT.

The chain uses TRBV5-1 and TRBJ2-1, with 12 nucleotides matching TRBD2. Germline assignment: CDR1 SGHRS and CDR2 YFSETQ. Trimming cost V 2 bases and J 7 bases; bases outside gene matches: 7. This CDR3 comprises 16 residues. Here the CDR3 DNA reads TGCGCCAGCAGCTTCCCGGGACTAGCGGGTGTTAATGAGCAGTTCTTC. This translates into CASSFPGLAGVNEQFF.

The chain is built from TRBV5-4 and TRBJ2-7, with 9 positions matching TRBD2. V lost 5 bases and J lost 4; bases outside the gene matches: 16. Germline V gene sequence: CDR1 SGHNT, CDR2 YYREEE (reference sequence). The CDR3 contains 17 residues. For the CDR3, the DNA is TGTGCCAGCAGTCGTCCGGGACTAGCTGATTTGAGTTACGAGCAGTACTTC. This translates into CASSRPGLADLSYEQYF.

The V gene is TRBV9, the J gene TRBJ2-7; D might be TRBD1 (5 bases). Trimming shortened V by 0 bases and J by 7 bases, and 20 bases separated the two germline ends. Germline V gene lookup returns CDR1 SGDLS and CDR2 YYNGEE. This CDR3 has 16 residues. The chain's CDR3 is CASSVGAVARAGEQYF. The CDR3 bases are TGTGCCAGCAGCGTAGGGGCGGTAGCCCGAGCAGGGGAGCAGTACTTC.

The V and J genes are TRBV7-9 and TRBJ1-2; 10 nucleotides align to TRBD1. The germline V gene encodes CDR1 SEHNR and CDR2 FQNEAQ (reference sequence). V lost 1 base and J lost 6; bases outside the gene matches: 5. The CDR3 totals 15 residues. CDR3 sequence reads: CASSLGGTGVDGYTF. DNA of the CDR3: TGTGCCAGCAGCTTAGGCGGGACAGGGGTAGATGGCTACACCTTC.

V gene TRBV19 combines with J gene TRBJ2-7; tentatively, D is TRBD2 (7 bases). CDR1 is LNHDA, CDR2 SQIVND, per germline (reference sequence). Trimming cost V 5 bases and J 1 base, with 12 bases left between them. The CDR3 contains 14 residues. CDR3 coding DNA: TGTGCCAGTAGTCTCGCGGGGGCTTCCTACGAGCAGTACTTC. Amino acid sequence: CASSLAGASYEQYF.